The following is a TCR beta chain sequence with its context. The target antigen is unknown. Each donor gave about 2.5 ml of peripheral blood. T cells were not sorted, and total RNA was isolated straight from whole blood. These data belong to a study of monozygotic twins with inflammatory bowel disease. Overall study results and limits: Inverse Simpson values showed less TCRbeta diversity in IBD patients than in their healthy co-twins.

Per individual sample, eight separate reactions were used to make cDNA. TCRdb reworked the 5' RACE reads into one entry per CDR3 protein, no DNA. The sample holds roughly 170,000 distinct CDR3 sequences. The TCR was taken from a human donor with ulcerative colitis or Crohn's disease, or a healthy co-twin of an affected twin (not recorded which). Sequenced: blood.

CDR3 loop: CASSSPNFPYEQYF. V is TRBV28 and J is TRBJ2-7; no DNA is available, so the TRBD1 call from TCRdb remains unchecked. From germline, CDR1 is MDHEN and CDR2 SYDVKM. The CDR3 has 14 amino acids.